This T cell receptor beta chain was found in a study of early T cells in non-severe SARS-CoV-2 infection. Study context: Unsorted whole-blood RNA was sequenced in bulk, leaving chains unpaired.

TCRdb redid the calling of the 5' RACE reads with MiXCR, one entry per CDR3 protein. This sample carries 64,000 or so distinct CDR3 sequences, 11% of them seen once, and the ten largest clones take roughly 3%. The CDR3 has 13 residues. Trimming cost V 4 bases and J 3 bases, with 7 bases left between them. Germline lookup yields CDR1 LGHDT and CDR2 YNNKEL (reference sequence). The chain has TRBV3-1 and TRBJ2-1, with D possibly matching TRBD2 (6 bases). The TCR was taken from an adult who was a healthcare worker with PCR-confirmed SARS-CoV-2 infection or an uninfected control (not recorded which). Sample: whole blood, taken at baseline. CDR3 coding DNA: TGTGCCAGCAGCCCCGGGGGCTACAATGAGCAGTTCTTC. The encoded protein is CASSPGGYNEQFF.